A single sample gave rise to the 7 T cell receptor beta chains below, sequenced in a study of tumor-infiltrating lymphocytes in oesophageal squamous cell carcinoma. MiXCR, applied by TCRdb to the PCR reads, yields one record per CDR3 protein. The table includes about 22,000 distinct CDR3 sequences, about a third detected once. Input material: esophageal tumor tissue. All receptors derive from a female donor with esophageal squamous cell carcinoma.

This clonotype has only a few counts. The chain carries TRBV7-6 and TRBJ2-1, with unresolved D. V dropped 4 bases and J dropped 7 bases, with 17 bases sitting between them. Per the germline V gene, CDR1 is SGHVS and CDR2 is FNYEAQ. CDR3 length: 15 amino acids. CDR3 sequence: CASSSWSSLGNEQFF. CDR3 coding DNA: TGTGCCAGCAGCTCGTGGAGTAGTCTCGGGAATGAGCAGTTCTTC.

This clonotype was observed many times. The chain is built from TRBV28 and TRBJ2-3, with no clear D. The V gene lost 3 bases and the J gene lost 1 base, with 5 bases spanning the gap. The CDR3 sequence is 13 residues long. Germline values: CDR1 MDHEN, CDR2 SYDVKM. The CDR3: CASSFRGTDTQYF. The CDR3, as DNA: TGTGCCAGCAGTTTCCGCGGCACAGATACGCAGTATTTT.

This clonotype was seen at least ten times. The chain joins TRBV6-1 to TRBJ2-3; D ambiguous. The V end lost 5 bases, the J end lost 1 base, and 10 bases lay between the germline ends. Germline CDR1 is MNHNS and CDR2 is SASEGT. This CDR3 has 14 residues. Here the CDR3 DNA reads TGTGCCAGCAGTTATGTTTGGGGCACAGATACGCAGTATTTT. Amino acid sequence: CASSYVWGTDTQYF.

As to this clonotype: The missing conserved phenylalanine or tryptophan at the end of this CDR3 makes a read error likely. The DNA is omitted, as the CDR3 cannot be located on it reliably, and the CDR3 follows TCRdb's listing. The chain recombines TRBV7-2 with TRBJ1-1; the table calls TRBD1, which could not be checked here. Per the germline V gene, CDR1 is SGHTA and CDR2 is FQGNSA. The CDR3 length is 21 residues, termini included. Here the CDR3 reads CASSLAPDTGGEGTMSSTSGQ.

This clonotype was recorded a few times. The chain employs TRBV7-6 and TRBJ2-1, with D uncertain. V lost 0 bases to trimming and J lost 7 bases, with 7 bases between them. CDR3 length: 13 residues. Germline V gene sequence: CDR1 SGHVS, CDR2 FNYEAQ. CDR3 in amino acids: CASSLADGNEQFF. The CDR3 DNA reads TGTGCCAGCAGCTTAGCCGACGGGAATGAGCAGTTCTTC. Full variable domain (remainder filled in from reference TRBV7-6 and TRBJ2-1): GAGVSQSPRYKVTKRGQDVALRCDPISGHVSLYWYRQALGQGPEFLTYFNYEAQQDKSGLPNDRFSAERPEGSISTLTIQRTEQRDSAMYRCASSLADGNEQFFGPGTRLTVL.

This clonotype was observed many times. V gene TRBV6-1 combines with J gene TRBJ1-2; D gene unclear. V was clipped by 2 bases and J by 4 bases, with 8 bases between them. CDR1 is MNHNS, CDR2 SASEGT, per germline. The CDR3 length is 13 residues. CDR3 region: CASSEWGSYGYTF. CDR3 nucleotides: TGTGCCAGCAGTGAATGGGGTAGCTATGGCTACACCTTC.

This clonotype was counted at least ten times. The gene calls are TRBV5-1 and TRBJ1-1; 7 nucleotides align to TRBD2. The DNA end is a closer match to TRBJ2-7, so the J assignment may be wrong. The CDR3 consists of 15 residues. Germline V gene sequence: CDR1 SGHRS, CDR2 YFSETQ. The CDR3 spells CASSLSGRRGDEQYF. CDR3 bases: TGCGCCAGCAGCTTATCGGGACGCCGGGGGGACGAGCAGTACTTC.